This T cell receptor beta chain was recorded in a study of blood T cell repertoires in COVID-19. The CDR3 runs to 14 residues. V gave up 4 bases and J gave up 2 bases, with 12 bases separating them. CDR1 and CDR2 from the germline V gene are SGHNT and YYREEE (reference sequence). This table comes from immunoSEQ multiplex PCR, and its TCRdb copy is limited to in-frame clones, with some not included. Of 85,000 to 100,000 clones in the sample, around 88% were seen once. The receptor was derived from a man between 60 and 70 years old with acute or convalescent COVID-19. The gene calls are TRBV5-4 and TRBJ1-1; D unclear. Material: peripheral blood. CDR3 bases: TGTGCCAGCAGCCCCCCCGGGTCAAACACTGAAGCTTTCTTT. Amino acid sequence: CASSPPGSNTEAFF.